Detailed here is one TCR beta chain. This record comes from a study of early stage breast cancer tumors. Turning to the study itself: Of some 15 invasive breast tumors, about a dozen were hormone receptor-positive, HER2-negative. Average read coverage per sample was roughly 9.3-fold.

The CDR3 is made up of 13 amino acids. Germline CDR1 reads GTSNPN; CDR2 reads SVGIG (reference sequence). V was cut by 5 bases and J by 0 bases, with 8 bases left in between. Sequencing used immunoSEQ multiplex PCR; TCRdb keeps in-frame clones, though not all of them. Of about 72,000 clones listed, roughly 84% are singletons. The rearrangement uses TRBV30 and TRBJ1-5; D unresolved. The specimen sequenced was blood. This TCR was recovered from a person in their sixties with breast cancer. The CDR3 here is CAWGEGSNQPQHF. The CDR3, as DNA: TGTGCCTGGGGAGAAGGTAGCAATCAGCCCCAGCATTTT.